Below, 5 T cell receptor beta chains from the same sample are listed, as sequenced in a study. The assay was immunoSEQ multiplex PCR, and TCRdb's table has in-frame clones only and misses some. The sample includes tens of thousands of clones, 80% to 95% of them seen just once. What was sequenced was PBMCs. All receptors derive from a man aged 35-49 years with rheumatoid arthritis.

The chain is built from TRBV29-1 and TRBJ1-2; D remains ambiguous. Trimming cost V 7 bases and J 4 bases, with 10 bases left between them. CDR1 SQVTM and CDR2 ANQGSEA come from the germline V gene. The CDR3 is 11 amino acids. CDR3 loop: CSALDVYGYTF. CDR3 bases: TGCAGCGCCCTGGATGTCTATGGCTACACCTTC.

The chain carries TRBV4-1 and TRBJ2-2; 7 positions agree with TRBD2. Trimming cost V 1 base and J 6 bases; bases outside gene matches: 8. The CDR3 is 16 residues long. From germline, CDR1 is MGHRA and CDR2 YSYEKL. The CDR3 protein is CASSQGLLASSGELFF. The CDR3, as DNA: TGCGCCAGCAGCCAAGGGTTACTAGCGAGTTCCGGGGAGCTGTTTTTT.

CDR3 sequence (DNA): TGTGCCAGCGGACTCTCGATTGAAAAACTGTTTTTT. It translates to CASGLSIEKLFF. The gene calls are TRBV7-8 and TRBJ1-4; D gene uncertain. The CDR3 is 12 amino acids. Deletions cut 8 bases from V and 7 bases from J, with 11 bases between. Germline CDR1 is SGHVS and CDR2 is FQNEAQ.

The chain is built from TRBV6-5 and TRBJ1-1; D is possibly TRBD1 (6 bases). In germline, CDR1 is MNHEY, CDR2 SVGAGI. The V gene lost 6 bases and the J gene lost 1 base, with 15 bases spanning the gap. There are 15 residues in the CDR3. The DNA of the CDR3 is TGTGCCAGCAGGAGCCCGGGGGGGGCGAACACTGAAGCTTTCTTT. This translates into CASRSPGGANTEAFF.

This clone appeared a single time. The rearrangement joins TRBV10-3 to TRBJ1-2; D not resolved. The V and J ends lost 7 bases and 7 bases respectively, with 16 bases between them. CDR1 ENHRY and CDR2 SYGVKD come from the germline V gene. The CDR3 consists of 13 residues. The CDR3 loop reads CAIMRLDESGYTF. CDR3 DNA: TGTGCCATCATGAGACTAGACGAGTCTGGCTACACCTTC.